This T cell receptor beta chain came from a study of vaccination and CD4 T cells after COVID-19. Study-wide results and caveats: Among convalescent patients, a median 86.3% of reactive clones emerged only after vaccination. Convalescent patients' clones that were vaccine-specific were spike mono-reactive in 304 of 307 cases.

Time point described: late sampling 161 to 241 days after vaccination in a few convalescent patients. Comments on this clonotype: Its cognate antigen is unknown.

TCRdb reprocessed the PCR reads via MiXCR and lists one record per CDR3 protein. The sample holds 25,000 to 30,000 distinct CDR3 sequences, under 65% seen once. V lost 6 bases and J lost 0; bases outside the gene matches: 4. CDR3 length: 14 amino acids. Germline CDR1 MNHNS, CDR2 SASEGT. V and J are TRBV6-1 and TRBJ2-7, with 8 positions matching TRBD1. The starting material was CD4+ T cells from blood, obtained about 7 months after SARS-CoV-2 vaccination. The TCR was taken from a human donor who had recovered from COVID-19. CDR3 DNA sequence: TGTGCCAGCAGGCCCGGGACAGGCTCCTACGAGCAGTACTTC. Protein: CASRPGTGSYEQYF.